This entry describes one T cell receptor (beta chain). Its antigen is as yet unknown. The donors were members of the roughly 120-subject validation cohort (separate from the approximately 670-subject first cohort). This sample was taken from a study of cytomegalovirus exposure and HLA in healthy donors. Study background: The 500 to 750 first-cohort repertoires and the approximately 110 validation repertoires shared the same platform, a later analysis reported.

V was trimmed by 2 bases and J by 3 bases, leaving 8 bases between them. Germline V gives CDR1 KGHSH, CDR2 LQKENI. The CDR3 has 13 amino acids. Study findings and constraints: Some public TCRs appeared in many individuals, while most sequences were rare. For cytomegalovirus status, the classifier reportedly gave diagnoses with high specificity and sensitivity.

TCRdb's copy holds only in-frame clones and misses some; the assay was immunoSEQ multiplex PCR. The table includes almost 200,000 clones, roughly 81% detected once. The V gene is TRBV18, the J gene TRBJ2-7, with a possible D match to TRBD1 (6 bases). Sequencing was done on a sample of PBMCs. The TCR comes from a woman between 25 and 40 years old in good health and CMV-seronegative. CDR3 region: CASSPGGLYEQYF. CDR3 nucleotide sequence: TGTGCCAGCTCACCAGGGGGCCTCTACGAGCAGTACTTC.